Below are 10 T cell receptor beta chains sequenced from a single sample in a study of OX40 agonist ivuxolimab in advanced cancers. Sequencing was performed with immunoSEQ multiplex PCR; in TCRdb, only in-frame clones are kept and a portion is missing. The table includes fewer than 90,000 clones, roughly 93% detected once. The sequenced sample was CD4+ or CD8+ T cells sorted from blood, obtained in a trial of the OX40 agonist ivuxolimab. The receptor set was obtained from an adult with an advanced solid tumor such as melanoma, head and neck, liver or kidney cancer.

The chain couples TRBV4-1 to TRBJ1-5; D is unclear. The CDR3 sequence is 14 residues long. V was trimmed by 0 bases and J by 5 bases, leaving 8 bases between them. Germline V gives CDR1 MGHRA, CDR2 YSYEKL. Here the CDR3 reads CASSQENGDQPQHF. CDR3 nucleotide sequence: TGCGCCAGCAGCCAAGAGAATGGGGATCAGCCCCAGCATTTT.

The chain is built from TRBV27 and TRBJ2-7; TRBD2 agrees at 7 bases. Germline CDR1 is MNHEY and CDR2 is SMNVEV (reference sequence). The CDR3 consists of 17 residues. With V trimmed by 5 bases and J by 3 bases, 16 bases remained unmatched. The CDR3 DNA follows: TGTGCCAGCAGTACCTTGAGGGCTAGCGGAGACCGCTACGAGCAGTACTTC. Translated, it gives CASSTLRASGDRYEQYF.

The V call is TRBV11-2, the J call TRBJ2-1; tentative D call: TRBD2 (6 bases). V was clipped by 2 bases and J by 9 bases, with 17 bases between them. The CDR3 contains 15 residues. Germline CDR1 and CDR2: SGHAT and FQNNGV. CDR3 sequence reads: CASSLKRARSGEQFF. CDR3 sequence (DNA): TGTGCCAGCAGCTTAAAGCGGGCCAGGTCGGGTGAGCAGTTCTTC.

The CDR3 is CASTSDRSSTDTQYF. The CDR3 DNA follows: TGTGCCAGTACCTCGGACAGGAGCAGCACAGATACGCAGTATTTT. The chain is built from TRBV19 and TRBJ2-3, with 7 bases lining up with TRBD1. The junction had 7 bases not matched to a gene; V was cut back by 7 bases and J by 0 bases. The length of the CDR3 is 15 residues. The germline gives CDR1 LNHDA, CDR2 SQIVND (reference sequence).

The chain recombines TRBV9 with TRBJ1-3; weak D call: TRBD1 (6 bases). Germline CDR1 reads SGDLS; CDR2 reads YYNGEE. The length of the CDR3 is 15 residues. V was cut by 0 bases and J by 4 bases, with 11 bases left in between. The CDR3 region is CASSVGQGLGNTIYF. The DNA of the CDR3 is TGTGCCAGCAGCGTAGGTCAGGGGTTGGGAAACACCATATATTTT.

The chain is built from TRBV2 and TRBJ2-5; TRBD2 might be the D (5 bases). Per germline, CDR1 SNHLY and CDR2 FYNNEI. CDR3 length equals 14 residues. Trimming took off 7 bases at V and 1 base at J, with 13 bases between the two ends. The CDR3 here is CASIPRGPQETQYF. Written as DNA, the CDR3 is TGTGCCAGCATTCCCCGAGGGCCCCAAGAGACCCAGTACTTC.

The chain combines TRBV19 with TRBJ1-1, with D maybe TRBD1 (5 bases). V lost 1 base and J 6 bases, leaving 9 bases between the germline ends. Germline lookup yields CDR1 LNHDA and CDR2 SQIVND (reference sequence). The CDR3 is made up of 13 amino acids. For the CDR3, the DNA is TGTGCCAGTAGTATAGTGGGGGGGGCTGAAGCTTTCTTT. This gives the protein CASSIVGGAEAFF.

This chain joins TRBV19 and TRBJ2-7, with 7 bases fitting TRBD2. Germline-derived CDR1 and CDR2 are LNHDA and SQIVND (reference sequence). The CDR3 runs 16 residues. The V and J ends lost 3 bases and 5 bases, in that order; junction bases with no gene match: 13. The CDR3 coding sequence is TGTGCCAGTAGTATTGGGGTTAGCGGGTCGTGGCACGAGCAGTACTTC. Amino acids: CASSIGVSGSWHEQYF.

This chain joins TRBV27 and TRBJ2-1, with D perhaps matching TRBD1 or TRBD2 (5 bases each). Germline V gene sequence: CDR1 MNHEY, CDR2 SMNVEV (reference sequence). The CDR3 has 15 amino acids. V was clipped by 5 bases and J by 5 bases, with 16 bases between them. CDR3 residues: CASSHPGRIHNEQFF. In nucleotides, the CDR3 is TGTGCCAGCAGTCATCCGGGACGGATACACAATGAGCAGTTCTTC.

The chain has TRBV19 and TRBJ1-5; no definite D call. The CDR3 length is 15 residues. Trimming took 2 bases from V and 0 from J, leaving 8 bases between them. Per the germline V gene, CDR1 is LNHDA and CDR2 is SQIVND (reference sequence). The CDR3 loop reads CASSINGYSNQPQHF. DNA for the CDR3: TGTGCCAGTAGTATAAACGGGTATAGCAATCAGCCCCAGCATTTT. Variable domain in full (rest from reference TRBV19 and TRBJ1-5): DGGITQSPKYLFRKEGQNVTLSCEQNLNHDAMYWYRQDPGQGLRLIYYSQIVNDFQKGDIAEGYSVSREKKESFPLTVTSAQKNPTAFYLCASSINGYSNQPQHFGDGTRLSIL.